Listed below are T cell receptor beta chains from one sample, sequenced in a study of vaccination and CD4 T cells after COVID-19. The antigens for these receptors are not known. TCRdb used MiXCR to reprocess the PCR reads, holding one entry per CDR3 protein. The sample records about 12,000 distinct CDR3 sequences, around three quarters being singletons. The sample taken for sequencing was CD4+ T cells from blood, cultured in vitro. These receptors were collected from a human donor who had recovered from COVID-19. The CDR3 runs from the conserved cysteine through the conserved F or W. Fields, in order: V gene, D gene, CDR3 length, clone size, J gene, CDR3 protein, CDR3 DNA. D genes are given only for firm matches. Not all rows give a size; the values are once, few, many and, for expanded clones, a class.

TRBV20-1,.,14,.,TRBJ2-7,CSAKHRLYPYEQYF,TGCAGTGCTAAGCACAGGTTGTACCCCTACGAGCAGTACTTC
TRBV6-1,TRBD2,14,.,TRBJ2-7,CASKSISGSYEQYF,TGTGCCAGCAAGTCGATTAGCGGGTCCTACGAGCAGTACTTC
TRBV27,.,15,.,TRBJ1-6,CASSSVFMSNSPLHF,TGTGCCAGCAGCTCGGTTTTTATGTCTAACTCACCCCTCCACTTT
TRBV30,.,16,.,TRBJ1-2,CASYLGLHNRNYGYTF,TGTGCCTCATATTTAGGGCTCCATAACAGGAACTATGGCTACACCTTC
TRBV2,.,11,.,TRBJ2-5,CASQGLETQYF,TGTGCCAGTCAGGGGCTGGAGACCCAGTACTTC
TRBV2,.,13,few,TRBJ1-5,CASSRSANQPQHF,TGTGCCAGCAGCCGCTCCGCCAATCAGCCCCAGCATTTT
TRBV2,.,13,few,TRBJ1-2,CASSEQASYGYTF,TGTGCCAGCAGTGAACAGGCCAGCTATGGCTACACCTTC
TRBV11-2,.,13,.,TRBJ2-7,CASSLPGMDEQYF,TGTGCCAGCAGCTTACCGGGGATGGACGAGCAGTACTTC
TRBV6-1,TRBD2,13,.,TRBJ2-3,CAILAGGTDTQYF,TGTGCCATCCTAGCGGGGGGCACAGATACGCAGTATTTT
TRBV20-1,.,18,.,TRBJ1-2,CSAVGAGGKRGWGYGYTF,TGCAGTGCCGTAGGGGCGGGTGGCAAACGGGGGTGGGGCTATGGCTACACCTTC
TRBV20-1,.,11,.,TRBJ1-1,CSARDPPFAFF,TGCAGTGCTAGAGATCCTCCATTTGCTTTCTTT
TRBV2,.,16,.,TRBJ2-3,CASSEPEGRGKDTQYF,TGTGCCAGCAGTGAACCGGAGGGCAGGGGGAAAGATACGCAGTATTTT
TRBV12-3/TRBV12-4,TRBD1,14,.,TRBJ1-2,CASSLEQGALGYTF,TGTGCCAGCAGTTTAGAGCAGGGGGCGCTGGGCTACACCTTC
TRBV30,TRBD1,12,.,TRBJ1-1,CAWGDRRTEAFF,TGTGCCTGGGGGGACAGGAGGACTGAAGCTTTCTTT
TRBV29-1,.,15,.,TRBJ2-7,CSVEQKGTGLDEQYF,TGCAGCGTTGAACAAAAGGGAACAGGCCTTGACGAGCAGTACTTC
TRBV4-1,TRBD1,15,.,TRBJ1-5,CASSQEVTGDQPQHF,TGCGCCAGCAGCCAAGAGGTGACAGGGGATCAGCCCCAGCATTTT
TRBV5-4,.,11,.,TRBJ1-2,CASSSNYGYTF,TGTGCCAGCAGCTCTAACTATGGCTACACCTTC
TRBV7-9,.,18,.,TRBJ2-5,CASSPFFRKRPIQETQYF,TGTGCCAGCAGTCCCTTTTTCAGGAAGCGCCCGATTCAAGAGACCCAGTACTTC
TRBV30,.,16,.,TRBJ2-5,CAWSREGVLRRGTQYF,TGTGCCTGGTCCAGGGAAGGGGTGTTGCGACGGGGGACCCAGTACTTC
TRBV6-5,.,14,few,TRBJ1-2,CASSYSPGLYGYTF,TGTGCCAGCAGTTACTCCCCTGGTCTCTATGGCTACACCTTC
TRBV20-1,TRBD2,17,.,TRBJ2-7,CSAVPGTSGTRSYEQYF,TGCAGTGCTGTTCCCGGGACTAGCGGGACCCGTTCCTACGAGCAGTACTTC
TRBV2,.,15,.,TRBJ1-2,CASSARGFSNYGYTF,TGTGCCAGCAGTGCCCGAGGATTTTCTAACTATGGCTACACCTTC
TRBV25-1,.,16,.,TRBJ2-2,CASSKEEGTNTGELFF,TGTGCCAGCAGTAAAGAGGAGGGGACGAACACCGGGGAGCTGTTTTTT
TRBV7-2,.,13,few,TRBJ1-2,CASSSREAFTADF,TGTGCCAGCAGCTCTAGAGAGGCTTTTACGGCGGACTTC
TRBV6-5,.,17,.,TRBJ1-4,CASSYSSSGGSNEKLFF,TGTGCCAGCAGTTACTCGAGTAGCGGGGGCTCTAATGAAAAACTGTTTTTT
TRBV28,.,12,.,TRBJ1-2,CASRYSDYGYTF,TGTGCCAGCAGGTACTCAGACTATGGCTACACCTTC
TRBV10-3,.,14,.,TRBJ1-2,CAISENVGSYGYTF,TGTGCCATCAGTGAGAATGTGGGGAGCTATGGCTACACCTTC
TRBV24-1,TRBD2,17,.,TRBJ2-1,CATSDSTSSGSTNEQFF,TGTGCCACCAGTGATTCAACTTCTAGCGGGAGTACGAATGAGCAGTTCTTC
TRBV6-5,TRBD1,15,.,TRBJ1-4,CASSYGTGGNEKLFF,TGTGCCAGCAGTTACGGGACAGGGGGTAATGAAAAACTGTTTTTT
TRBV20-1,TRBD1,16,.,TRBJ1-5,CSARSALRTGDQPQHF,TGCAGTGCAAGAAGCGCCCTGAGAACAGGGGATCAGCCCCAGCATTTT
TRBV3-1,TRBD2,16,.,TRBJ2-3,CASSQGMGLAVDTQYF,TGTGCCAGCAGTCAAGGTATGGGACTAGCAGTAGATACGCAGTATTTT
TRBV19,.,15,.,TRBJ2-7,CASSIDWSGRYEQYF,TGTGCCAGTAGTATAGATTGGTCGGGTCGCTACGAGCAGTACTTC
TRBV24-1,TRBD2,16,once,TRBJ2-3,CATSDFGLAATDTQYF,TGTGCCACCAGTGACTTCGGACTAGCGGCCACAGATACGCAGTATTTT